A selection of T cell receptor beta chains follows, all from one sample in a study of blood T cell repertoires in COVID-19. Profiling relied on immunoSEQ multiplex PCR, and the TCRdb table lists in-frame clones only, not all of them. The sample lists about 210,000 clones; roughly 89% were seen once. The sequencing input was PBMCs or T cells enriched from blood (not recorded which). Every receptor here comes from a man between 18 and 35 years old with acute COVID-19. Each CDR3 is given with its conserved first and last residue. The D gene is left open where the match is weak. Clone size is not always given. Where it is, it says once, few, many or a class for expanded clones.

V gene: TRBV2
clone size: -
D gene: TRBD1
J gene: TRBJ2-2
CDR3 DNA: TGTGCCAGCAAGACGTTCGGGACAGGGGATCCCGGGGAGCTGTTTTTT
CDR3 protein: CASKTFGTGDPGELFF

V gene: TRBV7-2
clone size: -
D gene: -
J gene: TRBJ1-3
CDR3 DNA: TGTGCCAGCAGCTTAGGTCAGGTCAACTCTGGAAACACCATATATTTT
CDR3 protein: CASSLGQVNSGNTIYF

V gene: TRBV7-2
clone size: few
D gene: -
J gene: TRBJ2-1
CDR3 DNA: TGTGCCAGCAGCTTAAACTTTGCGGGATTCTCCTACAATGAGCAGTTCTTC
CDR3 protein: CASSLNFAGFSYNEQFF

V gene: TRBV7-3
clone size: -
D gene: -
J gene: TRBJ1-5
CDR3 DNA: TGTGCCAGCAGCATGGACACAAATCAGCCCCAGCATTTT
CDR3 protein: CASSMDTNQPQHF

V gene: TRBV5-4
clone size: -
D gene: TRBD1
J gene: TRBJ2-1
CDR3 DNA: TGTGCCAGCAGCTTGGCACAGGGGGCAAGCGATGAGCAGTTCTTC
CDR3 protein: CASSLAQGASDEQFF

V gene: TRBV2
clone size: -
D gene: -
J gene: TRBJ1-4
CDR3 DNA: TGTGCCAGCAGTGAAGAGGTAAGGGGGGAAAAACTGTTTTTT
CDR3 protein: CASSEEVRGEKLFF

V gene: TRBV28
clone size: -
D gene: -
J gene: TRBJ1-2
CDR3 DNA: TGTGCCAGCAGCCCAGGGGACCACTATGGCTACACCTTC
CDR3 protein: CASSPGDHYGYTF

V gene: TRBV28
clone size: -
D gene: -
J gene: TRBJ1-5
CDR3 DNA: TGTGCCAGCAGTCCCCGGGGACCCAGGGGGCCCCAGCATTTT
CDR3 protein: CASSPRGPRGPQHF

V gene: TRBV7-3
clone size: -
D gene: -
J gene: TRBJ2-7
CDR3 DNA: TGTGCCAGCAGCTCGCCCACTGAGGGTATTTACGAGCAGTACTTC
CDR3 protein: CASSSPTEGIYEQYF

V gene: TRBV10-2
clone size: many
D gene: -
J gene: TRBJ1-6
CDR3 DNA: TGCGCCAGCAGTAAGGACCTAGCTTCTAGCTCACCCCTCCACTTT
CDR3 protein: CASSKDLASSSPLHF

V gene: TRBV11-3
clone size: -
D gene: TRBD1
J gene: TRBJ2-5
CDR3 DNA: TGTGCCAGCAGCTATGCTTACGGGACAGGGAGAGTCGAAGAGACCCAGTACTTC
CDR3 protein: CASSYAYGTGRVEETQYF

V gene: TRBV29-1
clone size: -
D gene: -
J gene: TRBJ2-2
CDR3 DNA: TGCAGCGTTACGGACACCGGGGAGCTGTTTTTT
CDR3 protein: CSVTDTGELFF